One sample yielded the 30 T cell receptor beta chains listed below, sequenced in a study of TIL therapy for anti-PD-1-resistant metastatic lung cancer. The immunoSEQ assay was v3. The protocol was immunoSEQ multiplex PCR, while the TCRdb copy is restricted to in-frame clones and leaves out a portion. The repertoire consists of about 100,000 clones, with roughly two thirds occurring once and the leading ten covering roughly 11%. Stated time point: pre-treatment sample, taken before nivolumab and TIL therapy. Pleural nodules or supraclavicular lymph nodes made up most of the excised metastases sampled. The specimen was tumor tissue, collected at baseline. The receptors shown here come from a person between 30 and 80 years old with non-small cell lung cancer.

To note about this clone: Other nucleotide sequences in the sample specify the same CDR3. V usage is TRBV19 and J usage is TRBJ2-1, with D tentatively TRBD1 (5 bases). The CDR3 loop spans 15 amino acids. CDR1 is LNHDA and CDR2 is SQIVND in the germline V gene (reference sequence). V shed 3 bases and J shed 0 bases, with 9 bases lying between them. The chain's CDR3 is CASSILGASYNEQFF. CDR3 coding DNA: TGTGCCAGTAGTATTTTAGGGGCCTCCTACAATGAGCAGTTCTTC. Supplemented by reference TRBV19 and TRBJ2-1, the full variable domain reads DGGITQSPKYLFRKEGQNVTLSCEQNLNHDAMYWYRQDPGQGLRLIYYSQIVNDFQKGDIAEGYSVSREKKESFPLTVTSAQKNPTAFYLCASSILGASYNEQFFGPGTRLTVL.

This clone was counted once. This chain's CDR3 is CASWRDFRGSTEAFF. CDR3 bases: TGTGCCAGTTGGAGGGACTTCAGGGGGAGCACTGAAGCTTTCTTT. The chain combines TRBV6-5 with TRBJ1-1; 7 nucleotides line up with TRBD1. This CDR3 region has 15 residues. The junction had 14 bases not matched to a gene; V was cut back by 9 bases and J by 4 bases. From germline, CDR1 is MNHEY and CDR2 SVGAGI.

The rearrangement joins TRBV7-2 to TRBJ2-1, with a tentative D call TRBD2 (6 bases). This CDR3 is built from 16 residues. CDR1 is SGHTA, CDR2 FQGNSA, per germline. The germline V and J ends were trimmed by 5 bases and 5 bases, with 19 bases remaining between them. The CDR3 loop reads CASSPQEGLFNNEQFF. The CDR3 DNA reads TGTGCCAGCAGCCCCCAGGAAGGACTATTTAACAATGAGCAGTTCTTC. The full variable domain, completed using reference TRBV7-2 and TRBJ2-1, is GAGVSQSPSNKVTEKGKDVELRCDPISGHTALYWYRQSLGQGLEFLIYFQGNSAPDKSGLPSDRFSAERTGGSVSTLTIQRTQQEDSAVYLCASSPQEGLFNNEQFFGPGTRLTVL.

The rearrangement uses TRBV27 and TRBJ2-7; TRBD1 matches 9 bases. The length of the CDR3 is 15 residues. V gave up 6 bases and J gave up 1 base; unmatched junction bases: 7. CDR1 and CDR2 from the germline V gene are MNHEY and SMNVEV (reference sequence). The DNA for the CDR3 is TGTGCCAGCAGCTACGGGACAGGGAGGTCCTACGAGCAGTACTTC. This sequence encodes CASSYGTGRSYEQYF.

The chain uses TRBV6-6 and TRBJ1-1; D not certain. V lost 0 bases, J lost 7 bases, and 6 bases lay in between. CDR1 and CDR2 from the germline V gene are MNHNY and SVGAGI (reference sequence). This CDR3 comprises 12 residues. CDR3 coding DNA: TGTGCCAGCAGTTACTCGGTGGTTGAAGCTTTCTTT. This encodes CASSYSVVEAFF.

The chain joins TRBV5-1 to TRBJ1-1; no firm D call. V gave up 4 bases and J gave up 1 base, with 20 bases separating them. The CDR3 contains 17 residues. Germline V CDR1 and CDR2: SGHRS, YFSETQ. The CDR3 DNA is TGCGCCAGCAGCCCAGAGAGACGCGACGAGAGGAACACTGAAGCTTTCTTT. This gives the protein CASSPERRDERNTEAFF.

In nucleotides, the CDR3 is TGTGCCATCAGTGAGTCGCGGGGGGGTACCTACGAGCAGTACTTC. Translating it yields CAISESRGGTYEQYF. The chain couples TRBV10-3 to TRBJ2-7; 9 bases match TRBD2. The CDR3 runs to 15 residues. Germline V gene lookup returns CDR1 ENHRY and CDR2 SYGVKD. Trimming took 0 bases from V and 2 from J; bases not matched to a gene: 2.

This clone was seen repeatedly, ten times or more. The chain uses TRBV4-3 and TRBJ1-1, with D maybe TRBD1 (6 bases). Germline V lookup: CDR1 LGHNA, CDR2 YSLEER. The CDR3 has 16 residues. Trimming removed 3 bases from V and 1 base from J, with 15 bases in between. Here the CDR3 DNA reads TGCGCCAGCAGCCAGGGGGGGGGACACCAGAACACTGAAGCTTTCTTT. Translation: CASSQGGGHQNTEAFF.

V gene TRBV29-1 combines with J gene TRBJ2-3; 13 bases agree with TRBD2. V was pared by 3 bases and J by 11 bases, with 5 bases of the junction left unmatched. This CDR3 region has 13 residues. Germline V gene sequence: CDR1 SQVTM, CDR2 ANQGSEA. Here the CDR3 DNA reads TGCAGCGTTGATATACTAGCGGGAGGGGGGCAGTATTTT. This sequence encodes CSVDILAGGGQYF.

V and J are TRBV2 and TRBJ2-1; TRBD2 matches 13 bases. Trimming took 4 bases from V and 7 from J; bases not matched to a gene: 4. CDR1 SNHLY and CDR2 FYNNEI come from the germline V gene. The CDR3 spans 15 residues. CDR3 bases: TGTGCCAGCAGTGGGACTAGCGGGGGCCGTAATGAGCAGTTCTTC. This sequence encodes CASSGTSGGRNEQFF.

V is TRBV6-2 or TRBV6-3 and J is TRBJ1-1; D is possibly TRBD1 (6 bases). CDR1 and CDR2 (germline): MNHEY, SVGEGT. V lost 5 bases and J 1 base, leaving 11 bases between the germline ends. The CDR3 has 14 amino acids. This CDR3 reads CASSKGQKNTEAFF. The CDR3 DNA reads TGTGCCAGCAGTAAGGGACAAAAGAACACTGAAGCTTTCTTT.

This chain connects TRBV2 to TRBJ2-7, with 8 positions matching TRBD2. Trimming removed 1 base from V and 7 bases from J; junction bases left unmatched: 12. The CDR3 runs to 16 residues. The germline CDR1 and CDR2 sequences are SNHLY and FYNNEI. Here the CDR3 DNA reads TGTGCCAGCAGTGAAGTAACATTCGGGGGGGAGGATGAGCAGTACTTC. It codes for CASSEVTFGGEDEQYF.

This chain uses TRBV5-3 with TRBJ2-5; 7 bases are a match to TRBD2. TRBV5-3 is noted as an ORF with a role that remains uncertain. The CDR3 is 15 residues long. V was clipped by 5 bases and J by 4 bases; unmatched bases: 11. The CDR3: CARRSPALARETQYF. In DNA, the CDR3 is TGTGCCAGAAGATCCCCGGCACTAGCGAGAGAGACCCAGTACTTC.

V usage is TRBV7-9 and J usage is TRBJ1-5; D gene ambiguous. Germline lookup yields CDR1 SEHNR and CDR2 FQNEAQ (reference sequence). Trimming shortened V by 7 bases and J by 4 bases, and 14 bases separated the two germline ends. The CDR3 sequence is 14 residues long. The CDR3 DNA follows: TGTGCCAGCACCATGGGAGGGCATAATCAGCCCCAGCATTTT. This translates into CASTMGGHNQPQHF.

CDR3 protein: CASSENTGELFF. The CDR3 DNA reads as TGTGCCAGCAGCGAGAACACCGGGGAGCTGTTTTTT. The chain is built from TRBV3-1 (or the pseudogene TRBV3-2) and TRBJ2-2, with D unclear. Germline V gives CDR1 LGHDT, CDR2 YNNKEL (reference sequence). The ends were cut back, 5 bases at V and 1 base at J, with 2 bases in the middle. This CDR3 has 12 residues.

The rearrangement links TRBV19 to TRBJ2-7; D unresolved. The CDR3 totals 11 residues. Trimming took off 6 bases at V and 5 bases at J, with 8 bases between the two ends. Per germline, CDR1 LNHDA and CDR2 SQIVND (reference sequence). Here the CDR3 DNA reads TGTGCCAGTAGCGGGTGGGACGAGCAGTACTTC. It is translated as CASSGWDEQYF.

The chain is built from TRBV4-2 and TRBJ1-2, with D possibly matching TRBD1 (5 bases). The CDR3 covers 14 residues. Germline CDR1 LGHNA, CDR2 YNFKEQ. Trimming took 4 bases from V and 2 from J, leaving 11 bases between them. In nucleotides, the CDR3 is TGTGCCAGCAGCCGGGACGGGCAGAACTATGGCTACACCTTC. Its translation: CASSRDGQNYGYTF.

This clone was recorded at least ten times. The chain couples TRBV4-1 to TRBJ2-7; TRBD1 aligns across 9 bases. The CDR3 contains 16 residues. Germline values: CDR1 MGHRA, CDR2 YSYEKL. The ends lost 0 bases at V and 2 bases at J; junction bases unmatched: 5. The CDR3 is CASSQERDRAAYEQYF. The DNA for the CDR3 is TGCGCCAGCAGCCAAGAACGGGACAGGGCCGCCTACGAGCAGTACTTC.

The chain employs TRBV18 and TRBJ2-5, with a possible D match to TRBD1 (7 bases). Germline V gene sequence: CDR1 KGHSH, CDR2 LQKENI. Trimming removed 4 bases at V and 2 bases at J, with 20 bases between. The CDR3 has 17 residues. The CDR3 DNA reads TGTGCCAGCTCACAAAGACAGGGAGGTCGTTTACAAGAGACCCAGTACTTC. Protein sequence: CASSQRQGGRLQETQYF. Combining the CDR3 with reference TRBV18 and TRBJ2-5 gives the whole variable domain NAGVMQNPRHLVRRRGQEARLRCSPMKGHSHVYWYRQLPEEGLKFMVYLQKENIIDESGMPKERFSAEFPKEGPSILRIQQVVRGDSAAYFCASSQRQGGRLQETQYFGPGTRLLVL.

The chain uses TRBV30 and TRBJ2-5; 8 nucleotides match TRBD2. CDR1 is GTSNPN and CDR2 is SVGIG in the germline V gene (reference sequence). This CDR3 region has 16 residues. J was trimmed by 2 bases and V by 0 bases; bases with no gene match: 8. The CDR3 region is CAWSVMASGLQETQYF. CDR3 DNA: TGTGCCTGGAGTGTAATGGCTAGCGGGCTACAAGAGACCCAGTACTTC.

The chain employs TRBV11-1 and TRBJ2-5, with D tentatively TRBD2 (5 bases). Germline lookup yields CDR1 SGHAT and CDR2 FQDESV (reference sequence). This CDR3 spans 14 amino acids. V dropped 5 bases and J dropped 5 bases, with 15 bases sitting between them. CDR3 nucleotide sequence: TGTGCCAGCAGCCTGACCGGGCCGGGGGAGACCCAGTACTTC. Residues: CASSLTGPGETQYF.

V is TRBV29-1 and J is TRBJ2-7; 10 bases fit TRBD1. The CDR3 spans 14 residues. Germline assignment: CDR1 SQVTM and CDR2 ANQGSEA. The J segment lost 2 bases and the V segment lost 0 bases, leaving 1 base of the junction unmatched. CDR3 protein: CSVEEGQGPYEQYF. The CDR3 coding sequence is TGCAGCGTTGAAGAGGGACAGGGGCCCTACGAGCAGTACTTC.

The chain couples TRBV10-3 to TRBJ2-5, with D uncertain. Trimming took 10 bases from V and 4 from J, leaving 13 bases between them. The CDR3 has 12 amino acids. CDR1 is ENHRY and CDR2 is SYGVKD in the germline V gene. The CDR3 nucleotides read TGTGCCACCGCAGAAGATCCAGAGACCCAGTACTTC. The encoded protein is CATAEDPETQYF.

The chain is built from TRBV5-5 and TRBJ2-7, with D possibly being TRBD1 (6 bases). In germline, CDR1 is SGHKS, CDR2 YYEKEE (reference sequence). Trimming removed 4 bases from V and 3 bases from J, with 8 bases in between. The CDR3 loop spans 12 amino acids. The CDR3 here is CASSPQGYEQYF. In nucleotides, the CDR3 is TGTGCCAGCAGCCCACAGGGCTACGAGCAGTACTTC. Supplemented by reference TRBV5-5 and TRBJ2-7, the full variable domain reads DAGVTQSPTHLIKTRGQQVTLRCSPISGHKSVSWYQQVLGQGPQFIFQYYEKEERGRGNFPDRFSARQFPNYSSELNVNALLLGDSALYLCASSPQGYEQYFGPGTRLTVT.

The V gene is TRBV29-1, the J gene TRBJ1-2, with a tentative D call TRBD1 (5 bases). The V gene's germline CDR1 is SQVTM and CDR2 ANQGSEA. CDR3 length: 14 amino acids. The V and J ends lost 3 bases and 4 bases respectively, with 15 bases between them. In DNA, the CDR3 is TGCAGCGTTGAGGTTCCAGGGCCTGTCTATGGCTACACCTTC. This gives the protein CSVEVPGPVYGYTF.

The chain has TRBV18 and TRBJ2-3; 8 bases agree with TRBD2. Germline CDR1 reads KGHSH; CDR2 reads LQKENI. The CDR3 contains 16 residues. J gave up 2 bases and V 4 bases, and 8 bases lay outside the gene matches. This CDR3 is CASSQRSGGLTDTQYF. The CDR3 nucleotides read TGTGCCAGCTCACAACGAAGCGGGGGCCTCACAGATACGCAGTATTTT.

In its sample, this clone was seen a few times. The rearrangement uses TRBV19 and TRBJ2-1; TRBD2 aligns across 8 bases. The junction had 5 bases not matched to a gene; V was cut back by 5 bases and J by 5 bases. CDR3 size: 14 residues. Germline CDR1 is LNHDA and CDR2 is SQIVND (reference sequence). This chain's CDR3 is CASSVGTSNNEQFF. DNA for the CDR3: TGTGCCAGTAGTGTGGGGACTAGTAACAATGAGCAGTTCTTC.

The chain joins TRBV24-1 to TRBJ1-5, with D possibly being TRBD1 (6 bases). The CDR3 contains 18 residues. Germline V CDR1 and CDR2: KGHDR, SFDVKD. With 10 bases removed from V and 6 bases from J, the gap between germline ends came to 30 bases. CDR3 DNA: TGTGCCACGGGGACCCTAGGGGGGGTTCGTCGGTCCGGTCAGCCCCAGCATTTT. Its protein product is CATGTLGGVRRSGQPQHF.

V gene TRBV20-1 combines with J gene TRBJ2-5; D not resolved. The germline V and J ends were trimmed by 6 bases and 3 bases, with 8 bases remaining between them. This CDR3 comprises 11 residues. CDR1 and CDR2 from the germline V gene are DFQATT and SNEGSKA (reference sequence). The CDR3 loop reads CSAPEKETQYF. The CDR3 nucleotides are TGCAGTGCCCCCGAGAAAGAGACCCAGTACTTC.

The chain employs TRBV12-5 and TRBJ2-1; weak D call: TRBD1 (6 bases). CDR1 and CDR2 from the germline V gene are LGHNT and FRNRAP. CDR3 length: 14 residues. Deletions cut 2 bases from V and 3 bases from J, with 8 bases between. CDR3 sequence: CASGLTGIYNEQFF. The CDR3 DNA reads TGTGCTAGTGGTTTGACAGGGATCTACAATGAGCAGTTCTTC. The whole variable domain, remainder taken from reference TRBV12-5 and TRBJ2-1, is DARVTQTPRHKVTEMGQEVTMRCQPILGHNTVFWYRQTMMQGLELLAYFRNRAPLDDSGMPKDRFSAEMPDATLATLKIQPSEPRDSAVYFCASGLTGIYNEQFFGPGTRLTVL.